This is a list of T cell receptor beta chains from one sample in a study of T-cell reconstitution after alpha-beta-depleted transplantation in children. TCRdb re-derived calls from the PCR reads in MiXCR, one entry per CDR3 protein. The table shows hundreds of thousands of distinct CDR3 sequences, with 10% to 15% occurring only once. Sequencing used PBMCs, mostly from graft donor cells, obtained 360 days after TCRalphabeta/CD19-depleted stem cell transplant. These receptors originate from a male patient between 5 and 17 years old who had a stem cell transplant for acute myeloid leukemia, so the T cells may come from the graft donor. The CDR3 runs from the conserved cysteine through the conserved F or W. The D gene is left open where the match is weak. Only part of the rows carry a size: once, few, many, or a class if the clone is expanded.

NA | TRBJ2-7 | few | TRBV29-1 | TGCAGCGTTGGGTTCGGATCCTACGAGCAGTACTTC | CSVGFGSYEQYF
NA | TRBJ2-7 | few | TRBV29-1 | TGCAGCGTCCGGCGGAAGGGGCGCTACGAGCAGTACTTC | CSVRRKGRYEQYF
NA | TRBJ1-5 | many | TRBV12-3/TRBV12-4 | TGTGCCAGCAGTTTACAGGGGAATCAGCCCCAGCATTTT | CASSLQGNQPQHF
TRBD2 | TRBJ2-1 | few | TRBV28 | TGTGCCAGCAGTCATAGGACTAGCGGGATCGTCTACAATGAGCAGTTCTTC | CASSHRTSGIVYNEQFF
TRBD2 | TRBJ2-1 | few | TRBV28 | TGTGCCAGCAGTGAGCTAGCGGGAGTGACCTACAATGAGCAGTTCTTC | CASSELAGVTYNEQFF
TRBD2 | TRBJ2-1 | NA | TRBV12-3/TRBV12-4 | TGTGCCAGCAGTCTTGGGACTAGCGGGAGCCGGCAGTTCTTC | CASSLGTSGSRQFF
TRBD2 | TRBJ2-1 | NA | TRBV6-2/TRBV6-3 | TGTGCCAGCAGCACCCCCCTAGCGGGAGTCCGGCATGAGCAGTTCTTC | CASSTPLAGVRHEQFF
NA | TRBJ2-3 | NA | TRBV4-2 | TGTGCCAGCAGCCAAGACCAGGGCACAGATACGCAGTATTTT | CASSQDQGTDTQYF
NA | TRBJ1-2 | few | TRBV19 | TGTGCCAGTAGTAGCCGCAGGGACTATGGCTACACCTTC | CASSSRRDYGYTF
TRBD1 | TRBJ2-5 | few | TRBV12-3/TRBV12-4 | TGTGCCAGCAGCCCTGCTGGGACAGGGCATTTGGAGACCCAGTACTTC | CASSPAGTGHLETQYF
NA | TRBJ2-2 | NA | TRBV29-1 | TGCAGCCACGGGAGGAACACCGGGGAGCTGTTTTTT | CSHGRNTGELFF
TRBD2 | TRBJ2-1 | many | TRBV20-1 | TGCAGTGCTAGAGATTATAGCGGGGAGTACAATGAGCAGTTCTTC | CSARDYSGEYNEQFF
NA | TRBJ2-7 | NA | TRBV7-2 | TGTGCCACTCAGGACCAAGCCTACGAGCAGTACTTC | CATQDQAYEQYF
NA | TRBJ2-6 | NA | TRBV19 | TGTGCCAGTAGTACGCACAGCTCTGGGGCCAACGTCCTGACTTTC | CASSTHSSGANVLTF
NA | TRBJ2-7 | few | TRBV29-1 | TGCAGCGTTTGGGTCGAGAACCACGAGCAGTACTTC | CSVWVENHEQYF
NA | TRBJ1-1 | many | TRBV21-1 | TGTGCCAGCAGCAAAGGCCAGCGAGGGATGAACACTGAAGCTTTCTTT | CASSKGQRGMNTEAFF
NA | TRBJ2-5 | NA | TRBV6-2/TRBV6-3 | TGTGCCAGCAGTTACGGGACGACTCCCCCCCGAAAGGAGACCCAGTACTTC | CASSYGTTPPRKETQYF